This T cell receptor beta chain was observed in a study of early T cells in non-severe SARS-CoV-2 infection. TCRdb reprocessed the 5' RACE reads with MiXCR, giving one entry per CDR3 protein. The repertoire holds about 63,000 distinct CDR3 sequences, with roughly 13% as singletons. This clonotype was seen at least ten times. J lost 6 bases, V lost 6 bases, and 4 bases had no gene match. There are 14 residues in the CDR3. The source of this sequence is an adult who was a healthcare worker with PCR-confirmed SARS-CoV-2 infection or an uninfected control (not recorded which). This rearrangement joins TRBV12-3 or TRBV12-4 to TRBJ1-6, with 8 bases fitting TRBD1. Sample: whole blood. The CDR3 bases are TGTGCCAGCAGATTACAGGGGGGTAATTCACCCCTCCACTTT. It specifies CASRLQGGNSPLHF.